The entry that follows covers one T cell receptor (beta chain) sequence. This clonotype came up many times. This receptor's antigen is unknown. No base qualities exist here, and no much larger clone lies one base off it. CDR3 length: 15 amino acids, cysteine to phenylalanine. The DNA shown is the 45-base CDR3, in frame from base 1. Trimming accounts for 4 bases at V and 4 bases at J, while the number of junction bases matched to no gene is 6. Reading the germline V gene gives CDR1 SGHAT and CDR2 FQNNGV. Ophthalmopathy patients had moderately to severely active disease, with a Clinical Activity Score of 3 or more, a NOSPECS grade of 4 or more, and a disease duration of less than 3 months. Patients with uncontrolled infections, other autoimmune diseases, pregnancy or lactation were excluded. Diagnoses were established on the basis of clinical symptoms, serum thyroxine and TRAb, thyroid ultrasound, and orbital computed tomography. Ficoll-Paque density gradient centrifugation was used to isolate PBMCs from 8 to 10 ml of fresh peripheral blood. Trizol reagent was used to extract total RNA, and RNA quality was then checked on an Agilent 2100 Bioanalyzer.

This sample was included in a study of T cells in Graves' hyperthyroidism and ophthalmopathy (dated by TCRdb to about 2019). In the study overall: Peripheral blood samples were taken at the time of initial diagnosis, prior to any treatment. TCR V-J signatures able to tell the groups apart were searched for in a discovery cohort of more than 90 patients, of whom fewer than 45 had Graves' ophthalmopathy and roughly 57 had stable Graves' hyperthyroidism. Once sampling was done, hyperthyroidism patients were given methimazole at a starting dose of 30 mg daily, whereas ophthalmopathy patients were given high-dose intravenous methylprednisolone. In roughly six Graves' hyperthyroidism patients, the study also compared T-cell repertoires from thyroid tissue with T-cell repertoires from blood. The paper describes TCR Vbeta CDR3 sequencing of around 130 peripheral blood samples, made up of some 42 ophthalmopathy patients, around 78 hyperthyroidism patients and roughly 17 progressor patients. The 100 discovery patients were randomly split 7:3 into training and test sets. An independent validation cohort of about 20 hyperthyroidism patients and 17 patients who later progressed to ophthalmopathy tested prospective prediction of ophthalmopathy. The full study reports these points: In cross-validation, a model built on a 13 V-J signature told ophthalmopathy apart from stable hyperthyroidism with 85% to 90% sensitivity and around 84% specificity, and in testing the same model reached 80%/75%. Blood samples also contained most of the expanded thyroid clonotypes (frequency above 0.001), which suggests that blood repertoires may reflect thyroid immune responses. In validation, the model predicted progression to ophthalmopathy a median of approximately 6.6 months before onset, with roughly 68% sensitivity and almost 75% specificity. Sample size was not statistically predetermined, and blinding of investigators to group allocation was not performed.

Amplification of TCR beta CDR3 regions was carried out from RNA transcripts. The TCR CDR3 was subjected to a first round of RT-PCR using the HTBI primer set and the Qiagen OneStep RT-PCR kit. Libraries were constructed in a second round of multiplex PCR, after which size selection and purification were carried out. Sequencing of the libraries was done on an Illumina HiSeq2000 using paired-end 100 bp reads. Under the source paper's analysis protocol: SOAPnuke was used to process the raw data, with reads discarded if the reads contained adapters or uncalled bases, had a mean Phred below 15, or lacked an exact constant-primer or identifier match. High-quality paired reads were merged using COPE v1.2.5, and each unique nucleotide sequence was defined as a clonotype. MiTCR v1.1 was used to align the clonotypes against IMGT TRBV, TRBD and TRBJ reference segments. Only V-J combinations with frequency above 0.0001, covering 99.2% of repertoires, were analysed. The TCS score was defined as F50 (clonal expansion) divided by E x V (chaos), with BLOSUM62-based TCRdist calculated between CDR3 peptides within each V-J. Welch's t-statistics and random forest reduced 514 V-J features to fewer than 15, which were used in a naive Bayes classifier (R e1071). TCRdb reprocessed the public reads (quality trimming at Q25 with fastp, clone calling with MiXCR) and kept in-frame beta chains. Records with the same CDR3 protein are collapsed into one entry carrying the most frequent genes and DNA. These V and J calls derive from TCRdb rather than the authors' analysis. The sample records 200,000 to 250,000 distinct CDR3 sequences, 16% of which are singletons. The ten largest account for 28% of the sample.

The rearrangement combines TRBV11-2 with TRBJ2-1, with 8 bases aligning to TRBD1. Source material: blood. This TCR was sampled from a woman younger than 35 with Graves' ophthalmopathy. The CDR3 here reads CASSSGQGLYNEQFF. In nucleotides, the sequence is TGTGCCAGCAGCTCCGGACAGGGCCTTTACAATGAGCAGTTCTTC.